These 8 T cell receptor beta chains were all obtained from the same sample, sequenced in a study of blood T cell repertoires in COVID-19. Sequencing used immunoSEQ multiplex PCR; TCRdb keeps in-frame clones, though not all of them. The data contain 55,000 to 85,000 clones, approximately 84% of them singletons. Sample: peripheral blood. These receptors came from a human donor in a cohort sampled during active COVID-19.

This clone is a singleton in its sample. This chain joins TRBV3-1 (or the pseudogene TRBV3-2) and TRBJ1-4, with D perhaps TRBD1 (6 bases). The CDR3 is 15 residues long. V lost 2 bases and J lost 2, with 9 bases in between. CDR1 is LGHDT and CDR2 is YNNKEL in the germline V gene (reference sequence). CDR3 in amino acids: CASSQRTATNEKLFF. The CDR3 DNA is TGTGCCAGCAGCCAACGGACAGCCACTAATGAAAAACTGTTTTTT.

The chain couples TRBV5-8 to TRBJ1-2; no reliable D call. Germline V CDR1 and CDR2: SGHTS, YDEGEE. Trimming cost V 2 bases and J 1 base, with 6 bases left between them. This CDR3 is built from 13 residues. CDR3 in DNA: TGTGCCAGCAGCTTTCGGGATAACTATGGCTACACCTTC. This encodes CASSFRDNYGYTF.

This clone appeared once. This sequence joins TRBV2 and TRBJ2-7; TRBD1 might be the D (6 bases). The germline gives CDR1 SNHLY, CDR2 FYNNEI. This CDR3 contains 12 residues. V was trimmed by 2 bases and J by 9 bases, leaving 11 bases between them. The CDR3 sequence: CASSEQGLRQYF. The CDR3 bases are TGTGCCAGCAGTGAACAGGGGTTGAGGCAGTACTTC.

The CDR3 DNA reads as TGTGCCAGCAGCCTACTGGCGGGGGGGTTAGGGACCCAGTACTTC. Translation: CASSLLAGGLGTQYF. The chain combines TRBV7-2 with TRBJ2-5; 9 bases are shared with TRBD2. The CDR3 contains 15 residues. CDR1 is SGHTA and CDR2 is FQGNSA in the germline V gene. The ends lost 5 bases at V and 7 bases at J; junction bases unmatched: 11.

The rearrangement uses TRBV6-4 and TRBJ1-2, with D possibly matching TRBD1 (5 bases). Germline V CDR1 and CDR2: MRHNA, SNTAGT. This CDR3 has 14 residues. V lost 4 bases and J 2 bases, leaving 11 bases between the germline ends. CDR3 coding DNA: TGTGCCAGCAGTGTGGAGGGGACGAACTATGGCTACACCTTC. Encoded protein: CASSVEGTNYGYTF.

This clone was picked up one time. The V and J genes are TRBV12-3 or TRBV12-4 and TRBJ1-4, with 9 bases aligning to TRBD1. CDR3 length equals 13 residues. V was pared by 1 base and J by 10 bases, with 1 base of the junction left unmatched. The chain's CDR3 is CASSLDRGRKLFF. CDR3 sequence (DNA): TGTGCCAGCAGTTTAGACAGGGGGCGAAAACTGTTTTTT.

This chain joins TRBV2 and TRBJ1-2, with TRBD1 identical over 8 bases. Germline CDR1 is SNHLY and CDR2 is FYNNEI. V lost 5 bases, J lost 6 bases, and 5 bases stayed unmatched. This CDR3 is 13 amino acids long. The CDR3 region is CASSRTGMDGYTF. The CDR3 DNA is TGTGCCAGCAGTCGGACAGGGATGGATGGCTACACCTTC.

The chain combines TRBV25-1 with TRBJ1-1, with a tentative D call TRBD1 (6 bases). In germline, CDR1 is MGHDK, CDR2 SYGVNS. The CDR3 runs 13 residues. Trimming took off 5 bases at V and 11 bases at J, with 18 bases between the two ends. In DNA, the CDR3 is TGTGCCAGCAGTCTATCCGGGGGGCACTCTGCTTTCTTT. The encoded protein is CASSLSGGHSAFF.